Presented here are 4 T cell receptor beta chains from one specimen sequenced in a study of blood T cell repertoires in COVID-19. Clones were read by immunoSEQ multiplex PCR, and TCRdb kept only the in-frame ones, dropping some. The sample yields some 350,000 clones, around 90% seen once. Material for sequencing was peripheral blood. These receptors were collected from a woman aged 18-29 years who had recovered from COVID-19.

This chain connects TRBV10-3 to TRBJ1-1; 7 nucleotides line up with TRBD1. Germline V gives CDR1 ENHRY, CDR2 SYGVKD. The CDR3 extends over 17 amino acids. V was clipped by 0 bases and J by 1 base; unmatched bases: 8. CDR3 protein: CAISESVGTVENTEAFF. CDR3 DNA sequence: TGTGCCATCAGTGAGTCGGTGGGGACAGTAGAGAACACTGAAGCTTTCTTT.

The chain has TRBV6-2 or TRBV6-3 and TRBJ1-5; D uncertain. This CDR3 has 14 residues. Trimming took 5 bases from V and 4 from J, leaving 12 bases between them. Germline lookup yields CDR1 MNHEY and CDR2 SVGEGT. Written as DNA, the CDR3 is TGTGCCAGCAGTGACCCCCCGCGGAATCAGCCCCAGCATTTT. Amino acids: CASSDPPRNQPQHF.

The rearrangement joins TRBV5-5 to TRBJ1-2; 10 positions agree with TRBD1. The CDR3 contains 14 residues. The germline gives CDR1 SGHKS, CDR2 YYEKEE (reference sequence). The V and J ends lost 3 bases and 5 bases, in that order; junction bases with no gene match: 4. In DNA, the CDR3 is TGTGCCAGCAGCTGGGACAGGGGAGGGTATGGCTACACCTTC. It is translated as CASSWDRGGYGYTF.

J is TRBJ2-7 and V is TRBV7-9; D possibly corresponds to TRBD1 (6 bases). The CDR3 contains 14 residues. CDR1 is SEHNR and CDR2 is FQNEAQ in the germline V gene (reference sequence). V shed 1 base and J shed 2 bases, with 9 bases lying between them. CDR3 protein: CASSLGGGAYEQYV. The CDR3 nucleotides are TGTGCCAGCAGCTTAGGTGGGGGCGCCTACGAGCAGTACGTC.